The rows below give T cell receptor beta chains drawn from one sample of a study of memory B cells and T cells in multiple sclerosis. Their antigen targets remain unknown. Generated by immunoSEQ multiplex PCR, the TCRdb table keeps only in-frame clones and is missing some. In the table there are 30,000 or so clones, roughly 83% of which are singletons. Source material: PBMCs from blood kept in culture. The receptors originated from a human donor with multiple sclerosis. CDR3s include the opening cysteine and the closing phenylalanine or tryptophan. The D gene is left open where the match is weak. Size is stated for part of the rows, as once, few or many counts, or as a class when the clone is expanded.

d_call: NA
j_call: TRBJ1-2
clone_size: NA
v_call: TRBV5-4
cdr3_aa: CASSPGVGRVNGYTF
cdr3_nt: TGTGCCAGCAGCCCCGGGGTAGGCAGGGTCAATGGCTACACCTTC

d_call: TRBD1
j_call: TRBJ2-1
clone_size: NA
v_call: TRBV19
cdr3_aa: CASSNQRFDRGLVGEQFF
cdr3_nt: TGTGCCAGTAGTAACCAACGTTTCGACAGGGGGTTGGTCGGTGAGCAGTTCTTC

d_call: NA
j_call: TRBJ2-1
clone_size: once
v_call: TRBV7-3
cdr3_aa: CASSSTLTDEQFF
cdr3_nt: TGTGCCAGCAGCTCCACCCTTACCGATGAGCAGTTCTTC

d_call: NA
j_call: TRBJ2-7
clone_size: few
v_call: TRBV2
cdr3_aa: CASSLTGNLYEQYF
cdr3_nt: TGTGCCAGCAGTTTAACAGGGAACCTCTACGAGCAGTACTTC

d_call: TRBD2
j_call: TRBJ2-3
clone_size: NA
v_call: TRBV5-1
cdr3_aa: CASRRSSGGGTDTQYF
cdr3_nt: TGCGCCAGCAGGCGATCGTCGGGAGGAGGCACAGATACGCAGTATTTT

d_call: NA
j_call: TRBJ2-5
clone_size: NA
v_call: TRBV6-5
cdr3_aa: CASSYMTESPETQYF
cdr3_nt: TGTGCCAGCAGTTACATGACGGAGTCCCCAGAGACCCAGTACTTC

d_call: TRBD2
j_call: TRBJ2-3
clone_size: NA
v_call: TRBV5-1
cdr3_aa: CASSIGTSGRAGTDTQYF
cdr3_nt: TGCGCCAGCAGCATCGGGACTAGCGGGAGGGCCGGAACAGATACGCAGTATTTT

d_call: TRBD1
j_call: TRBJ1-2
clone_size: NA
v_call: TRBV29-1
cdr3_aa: CSSQTGNYGYTF
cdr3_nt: TGCAGCTCCCAGACAGGGAACTATGGCTACACCTTC

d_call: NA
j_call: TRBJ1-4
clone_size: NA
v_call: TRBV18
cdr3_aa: CASSPGGATNEKLFF
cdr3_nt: TGTGCCAGCTCACCAGGGGGAGCAACTAATGAAAAACTGTTTTTT

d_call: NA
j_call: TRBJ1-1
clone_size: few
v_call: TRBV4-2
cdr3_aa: CASSQDRRQGEAFF
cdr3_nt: TGTGCCAGCAGCCAAGATCGGAGGCAGGGTGAAGCTTTCTTT

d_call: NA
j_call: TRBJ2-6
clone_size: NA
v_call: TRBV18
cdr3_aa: CASSPPYSGANVLTF
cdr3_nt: TGTGCCAGCTCACCTCCCTACTCTGGGGCCAACGTCCTGACTTTC

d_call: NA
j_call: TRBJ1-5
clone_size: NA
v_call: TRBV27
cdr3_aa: CASSSDGTSNQPQHF
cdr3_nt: TGTGCCAGCAGCTCCGATGGGACTAGCAATCAGCCCCAGCATTTT

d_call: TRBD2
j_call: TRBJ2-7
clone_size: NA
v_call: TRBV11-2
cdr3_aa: CASSTRGVGGSIHEQYF
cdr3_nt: TGTGCCAGCAGCACTAGAGGTGTCGGCGGGAGCATCCACGAGCAGTACTTC

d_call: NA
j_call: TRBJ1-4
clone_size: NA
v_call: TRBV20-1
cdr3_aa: CSAGKLFF
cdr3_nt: TGCAGTGCGGGGAAACTGTTTTTT

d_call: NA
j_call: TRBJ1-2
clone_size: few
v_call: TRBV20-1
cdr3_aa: CSAISVYGYTF
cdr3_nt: TGCAGTGCTATAAGTGTCTATGGCTACACCTTC

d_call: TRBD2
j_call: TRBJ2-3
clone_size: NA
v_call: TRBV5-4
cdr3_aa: CASSSLDGLAGSTDTQYF
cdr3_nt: TGTGCCAGCAGCTCCCTCGATGGACTAGCGGGATCCACAGATACGCAGTATTTT

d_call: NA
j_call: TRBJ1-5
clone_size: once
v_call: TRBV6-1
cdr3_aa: CASSEAFDQPQHF
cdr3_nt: TGTGCCAGCAGTGAAGCCTTTGATCAGCCCCAGCATTTT